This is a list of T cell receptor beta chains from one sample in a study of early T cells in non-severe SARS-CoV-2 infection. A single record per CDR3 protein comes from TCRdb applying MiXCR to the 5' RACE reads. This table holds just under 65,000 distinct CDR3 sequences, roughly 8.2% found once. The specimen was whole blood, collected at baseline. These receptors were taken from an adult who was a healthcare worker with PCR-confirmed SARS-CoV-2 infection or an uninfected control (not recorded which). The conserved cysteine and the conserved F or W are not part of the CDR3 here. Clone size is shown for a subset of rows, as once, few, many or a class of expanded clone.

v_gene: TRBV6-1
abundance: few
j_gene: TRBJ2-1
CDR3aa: ASRVTSVNNEQF

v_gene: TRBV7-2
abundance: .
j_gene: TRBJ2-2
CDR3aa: ASSLARLNTGELF

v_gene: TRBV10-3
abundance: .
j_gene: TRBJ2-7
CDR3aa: AISETGQGIYEQY

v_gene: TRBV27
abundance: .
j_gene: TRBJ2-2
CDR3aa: ASQTLAGRTGELF

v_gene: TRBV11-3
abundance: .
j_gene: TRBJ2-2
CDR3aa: ASSLYNTGELF

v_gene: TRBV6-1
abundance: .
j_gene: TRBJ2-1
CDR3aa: ASSFSSYNEQF

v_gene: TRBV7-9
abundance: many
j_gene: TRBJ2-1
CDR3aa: ASSSGFHSGNEQF

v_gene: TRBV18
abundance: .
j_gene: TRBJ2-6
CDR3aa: ASSPELARTGANVLT

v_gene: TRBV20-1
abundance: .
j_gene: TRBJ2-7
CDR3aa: SAARSQRESHEQY

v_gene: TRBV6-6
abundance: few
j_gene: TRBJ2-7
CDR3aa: ASSYQREYEQY

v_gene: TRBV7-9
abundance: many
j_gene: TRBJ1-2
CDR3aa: ASSTWDPKEYGYT

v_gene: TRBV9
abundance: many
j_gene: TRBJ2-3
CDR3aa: ASGGRRTDTQY

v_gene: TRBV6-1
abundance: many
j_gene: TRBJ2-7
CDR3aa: ASSEYRQDSYEQY

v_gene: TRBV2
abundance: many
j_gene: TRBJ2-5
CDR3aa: ASRQEAGQETQY

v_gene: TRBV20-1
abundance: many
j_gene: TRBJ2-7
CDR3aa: SATRQGSYEQY

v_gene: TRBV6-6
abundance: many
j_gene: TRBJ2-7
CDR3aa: ASIPAGGTYEQY